What follows describes a single T cell receptor beta chain. The data stem from a study of blood T cell repertoires in COVID-19. The wider study: The study drew acute and convalescent COVID-19 samples from the United States, Italy and Spain. T cells, B-cell-depleted T cells, or PBMCs supplied cDNA or gDNA.

This CDR3 has 15 amino acids. V lost 6 bases, J lost 8 bases, and 10 bases stayed unmatched. CDR1 MNHNY and CDR2 SVGAGI come from the germline V gene (reference sequence). As processed by the authors: From reference gene primer amplification, estimates of nucleated cell counts were derived. This table comes from immunoSEQ multiplex PCR, and its TCRdb copy is limited to in-frame clones, with some not included. That table gives V, J and clone size, and the DNA gave D and trimming. The table includes about 73,000 clones, roughly 84% detected once. The chain links TRBV6-6 to TRBJ1-4; 9 bases line up with TRBD1. The source is a man older than 75 with active or convalescent COVID-19. The sequenced sample was peripheral blood. The CDR3 is CASSPPGTGREKLFF. The DNA for the CDR3 is TGTGCCAGCAGCCCCCCAGGGACAGGGAGGGAAAAACTGTTTTTT.